This T cell receptor (beta chain) was retrieved from a study of CD8 T cells in ankylosing spondylitis listed by TCRdb under 2017. Background for the entire study: T cell receptor beta repertoires were profiled in healthy donors and ankylosing spondylitis patients so that disease-linked TCR variants could be found. Peripheral blood was sampled, and synovial fluid was also collected from ankylosing spondylitis patients. The whole study cohort included about a hundred healthy donors and 20 to 30 ankylosing spondylitis patients. The research as a whole found: According to the report, matched synovial fluid samples from ankylosing spondylitis patients were significantly enriched for the disease-linked clones. In peripheral blood, the disease-linked clones were found at relatively low frequencies and had a CD8+ phenotype. A TCR beta motif of fewer than 10 highly homologous amino acid variants appeared characteristic of blood from ankylosing spondylitis patients. Some TCR beta motif variants had previously been reported in synovial fluid and blood of reactive arthritis patients, which suggested common disease-initiation mechanisms.

This clonotype was counted at least ten times. Its antigen is currently not known. No much larger clonotype is one base removed from it; base qualities were not supplied. Synovial fluid samples were paired with blood samples taken from the same ankylosing spondylitis patients. The cysteine opens and the phenylalanine closes a CDR3 of 14 amino acids. The entry retains the CDR3 DNA only, 42 bases that are in frame from base 1. Cut back by 5 bases and 1 base, the V and J ends lie 9 bases apart. Sequencing took place on an Illumina HiSeq 2500. TCR beta libraries were prepared by quantitative 5'-RACE with molecular barcodes. On the study's bioinformatics: Disease-linked TCR variants were identified with a new computational method built on a probabilistic model of VDJ rearrangement. In TCRdb, the public reads were trimmed at Q25 with fastp and aligned with MiXCR, with productive beta chains retained. Each CDR3 protein appears once, grouped with its most common genes and DNA. TCRdb, not the authors, supplied the V and J calls. The sample has roughly 30,000 distinct CDR3 sequences on record, less than 40% of them singletons. The ten largest account for 45% of the sample.

This clonotype was sampled from a male donor with ankylosing spondylitis. Sequences were obtained from synovial fluid, either unsorted or a sorted T cell fraction (not recorded which). The sequence is built from TRBV12-3 or TRBV12-4 and TRBJ2-4; the D gene is possibly TRBD1 or TRBD2, each agreeing over 6 bases. The CDR3: CASSRGRAKNIQYF. The DNA is TGTGCCAGCAGTAGGGGGAGGGCCAAAAACATTCAGTACTTC.